The T cell receptor beta chain under discussion was sequenced for a study of cytomegalovirus exposure and HLA in healthy donors (dated by TCRdb to about 2017). With regard to the full study: According to an earlier analysis of several hundred of the donors, 200 million or so T cells yielded 95 million to 140 million unique TCR beta sequences and 276 Gb of sequence data. Roughly 290 gigabases of sequencing data and around 85 million unique TCR sequences made up an early release that covered several hundred HLA-typed donors. Of the 300 to 450 genotyped donors, 81% were placed in the genetic ancestry cluster associated with self-reported Caucasian donors. The study aimed to test whether signatures of past pathogen exposure could be identified by cataloging public T cell receptors. Using immunosequencing, the study profiled T cell repertoires from 500 to 800 subjects and related those repertoires to cytomegalovirus serostatus. A separate validation cohort of about 110 different subjects was used in addition to the roughly 620-subject first cohort. To predict cytomegalovirus infection status, the study brought together high-throughput TCR immunosequencing, statistical association of individual TCRs with disease status, and machine learning. A later analysis re-analyzed previously published TCR beta repertoires from 600 to 850 donors and added high-resolution HLA genotyping to study TCR occurrence patterns. In the later analysis, no new phenotypic data were used to find candidate immune exposures; instead, reliance was placed on TCR beta sequences and their occurrence across donors. In an earlier analysis of several hundred of the donors, high-throughput TCR beta sequencing was used to judge whether each TCR beta V gene segment behaved as functional or pseudogenic. Donor age, sex, ethnicity and CMV serostatus were compiled alongside the repertoire data. Genome-wide SNP genotypes for about 60% of the 666 donors were used in a later genetic analysis, which treated that subset as a discovery cohort. All discovery cohort repertoires had been generated on a single sequencing platform. HLA typing included class I and class II loci at four-digit resolution. The number of donors typed differed by locus, with roughly 629-640 for A, B, C, DRB1 and DQB1, roughly 520 for DQA1, 600 to 610 for DPA1, and about 450 for DPB1. Roughly five DR-DQ haplotypes were treated as single units for association and clustering because of strong linkage in the cohort. Across 300 to 400 genotyped donors of the cohort, an average of roughly 200,000 unique TCR beta nucleotide sequences per donor were sequenced, and 15% to 20% of those sequences were non-productive. Study-wide findings and limitations: A further reported finding was that TCR beta sequences accurately predicted the HLA-A and HLA-B alleles for most subjects in the first cohort. This cohort had only TCR beta chains sequenced, and the lack of alpha or paired-chain data limited which features could be detected. A total of some 180 TCR beta chains were listed by the study as associated with cytomegalovirus. When HLA alleles, especially DR and DQ, strongly co-occurred, attributing TCR associations to individual alleles was difficult. Because HLA typing was unavailable for some donors at each locus, only the typed subset was used in association tests. In a later analysis, HLA-associated TCR beta chains showed more clonal expansion and lower generation probabilities than non-associated chains that were equally common. Most CMV-associated TCR beta chains appeared to be HLA-restricted in a later analysis, and the HLA associations seemed to be driven largely by CMV exposure. A later genetic analysis reported fewer N-insertions in productive TCRs among donors in an Asian-associated ancestry cluster than the roughly 700-donor mean. A cluster of highly shared sequence variants was judged likely to be a technical artifact of the sequencing pipeline. V-gene and J-gene trimming of TCR beta chains was associated with a missense DCLRE1C variant in a later genetic analysis, and the association was replicated in an independent cohort. Linkage disequilibrium might explain the correlated functional status among segregating V segments, but an unknown experimental factor could not be ruled out. While some public TCRs were present in many individuals, most TCR sequences turned up only very rarely across donors. Cytomegalovirus status was reported to be diagnosed by the classifier with high specificity and sensitivity in both the original and validation cohorts. According to a later analysis, TCR association rates differed among HLA loci, with DRB1 alleles showing the most associated TCRs and HLA-C alleles showing the fewest. In an earlier analysis of roughly 560 of the donors, most TCR beta V segments were observed in productive rearrangements about 90% or about 30% of the time, broadly matching IMGT annotations. The authors suggested that the approach could potentially be generalized to other disease states and immunological phenotypes. Presence/absence analyses assumed roughly uniform sequencing depth across donors, an assumption that may not hold. Specific HLA alleles were associated with 18,000 or so TCR beta sequences at a false discovery rate of 0.05 in a later analysis. Because counts were too low, some 16 rarely observed V segments, including chromosome 9 orphons, were excluded from the earlier analysis of under 650 of the donors. Some IMGT-functional V segments, including TRBV6-2 and TRBV6-3, could not be distinguished by the 87-base-pair reads and were therefore excluded. Immune exposure information for the cohort was limited to CMV serostatus. A later analysis reported that several top co-occurrence clusters appeared linked to parvovirus B19, influenza, CMV and Epstein-Barr virus. In vitro tests confirmed that three of the cytomegalovirus-associated TCR beta chains recognize cytomegalovirus antigens.

A word on this clone: Its antigen remains unidentified. One base away there is no much larger clone; base qualities are not given.

The CDR3, cysteine through phenylalanine, is 13 amino acids long. The CDR3 DNA has 39 bases and is translated from base 1. Relative to germline, V is missing 4 bases and J is missing 8 bases, with 6 bases of the junction outside any gene match. The germline V gene (reference sequence) provides CDR1 MNHEY and CDR2 SMNVEV. In total, approximately 610 healthy bone marrow donors made up the cohort. At the time of sampling, all cohort members were nominally healthy, though unrecorded immune exposures were likely present. The donor tested CMV seropositive and was one of the 289 seropositive cohort members. Every donor gave a peripheral blood sample, and the peripheral blood mononuclear cells from that sample were used for TCR beta sequencing. The Qiagen DNeasy Blood Extraction Kit was used to extract genomic DNA from the blood cell samples. The method behind the library was the immunoSEQ multiplex PCR assay. For the multiplex PCR, a mixture combining 60 forward primers for TCR Vbeta segments and 13 reverse primers for TCR Jbeta segments was used. Amplification of the CDR3 region of rearranged TCR beta genes was performed with a multiplex PCR assay on genomic DNA. Amplified TCR beta libraries were sequenced as 87-base-pair reads on the Illumina HiSeq System. The published analysis was carried out like this. In a later analysis, roughly 80 million unique TCR beta chains were counted across the 500 to 700 repertoires, and roughly 9.9 million of these chains were shared by at least two donors. Raw reads were error-corrected and collapsed into unique sequences with a nearest-neighbor algorithm that merged closely related sequences to remove PCR and sequencing errors. Alignment of CDR3 sequences to IMGT reference sequences was used to assign V, D and J gene segments. For a sequence to be retained, a match of at least six nucleotides to both a V gene segment and a J gene segment was required. Rearrangements were called productive when the CDR3 lacked stop codons and stayed in frame with V and J; all others were non-productive. CDR3 was defined by IMGT convention, running from the second conserved V-encoded cysteine to the conserved J-encoded phenylalanine. In an earlier analysis of more than 550 of the donors, sequences lacking an unambiguous match to a single V gene segment were excluded. In an earlier analysis of 587 of the donors, V segments were called functional above 56.7% productive rearrangements and were called segregating when the between-donor standard deviation exceeded 5%. To diagnose cytomegalovirus status from the catalog of TCR beta chain sequences, a statistical classification framework was built. In a later analysis, TCR nucleotide sequences were compared against IMGT/GENE-DB human TR gene sequences so that V and J genes could be assigned. A later analysis assigned CDR3 sequences and most-parsimonious VDJ recombination scenarios with the TCRdist pipeline. A later analysis defined each TCR beta chain by its CDR3 amino acid sequence plus V-gene family, and excluded reads lacking a unique V-gene family. In a later analysis, 450 to 600 highly shared, low-generation-probability nucleotide sequences were removed to address suspected cross-contamination and a sequencing artifact. For each public chain, a later analysis derived a clonal expansion index from normalized ranks of inferred template counts within each repertoire. In a later analysis, generation probabilities were computed using a VDJ recombination model fitted to out-of-frame rearrangements, and the results were checked against IGoR. In a later analysis, TCR-TCR, TCR-HLA and TCR-CMV co-occurrence was scored with hypergeometric tests, and a repertoire-size bias correction was applied to TCR pairs. False discovery rates were estimated in a later analysis by permuting HLA or CMV assignments 20 times. In a later analysis, co-occurring TCRs were grouped using DBSCAN, with TCRdist sequence similarity added in when clustering inside HLA-allele-positive subsets. Repertoires with fewer than 30,000 or more than 120,000 public chains, plus five repertoires with anomalous nucleotide sharing, were excluded from co-occurrence clustering. In TCRdb, the immuneACCESS table is reduced to in-frame sequences with V and J assigned. These tables do not hold every clone; where another copy was compared, an unresolved V gene accounts for under half, and the others remain unexplained. The V and J calls and clone size were taken over from that table, and D and trimming were inferred from the DNA. The sample contains around 180,000 clones, approximately 84% of them found a single time. In total, the top ten clones hold 4.5% to 7.5% of the sample.

The origin of this receptor is a woman aged 30 to 39 in good health and CMV-seropositive. Sample: PBMCs. The receptor chain draws on TRBV27 and TRBJ1-2; TRBD1 fits 8 bases in the junction. The CDR3: CASSSWTGIGYTF. The nucleotides are TGTGCCAGCAGTTCTTGGACAGGGATCGGCTACACCTTC.